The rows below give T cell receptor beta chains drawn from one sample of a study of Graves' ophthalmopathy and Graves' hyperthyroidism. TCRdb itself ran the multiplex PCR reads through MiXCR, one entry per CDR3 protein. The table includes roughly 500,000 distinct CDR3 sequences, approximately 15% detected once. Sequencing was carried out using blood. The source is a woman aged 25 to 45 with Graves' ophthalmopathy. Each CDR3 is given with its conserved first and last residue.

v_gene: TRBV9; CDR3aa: CVSSVDGTGGKETQYF
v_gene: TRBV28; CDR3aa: CASSPQQMRAYEQYF
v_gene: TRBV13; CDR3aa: CASSFYRDPPHYEQYF
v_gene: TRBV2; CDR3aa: CASISSGSSYEQYF
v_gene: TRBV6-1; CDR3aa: CASRSSGRGYGQYF
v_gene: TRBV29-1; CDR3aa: CSVEPWDIDGAFF
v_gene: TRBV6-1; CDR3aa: CASSRDAANTEAFF
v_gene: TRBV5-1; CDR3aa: CASSVETGSEQYF
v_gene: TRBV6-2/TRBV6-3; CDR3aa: CASSYGRGPPYEQYF
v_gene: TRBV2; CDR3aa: CASGRSSYEQYF
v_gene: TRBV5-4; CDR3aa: CASSLLRTGEDGYTF
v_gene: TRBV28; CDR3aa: CASRRPDGRTTGELFF
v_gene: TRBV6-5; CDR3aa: CASSYSRGPEANYGYTF
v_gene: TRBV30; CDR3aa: CAWRKQNLNYGYTF
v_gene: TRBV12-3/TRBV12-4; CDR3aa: CASSFPQWGSGNTIYF
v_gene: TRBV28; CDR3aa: CASSPGDSSSYEQYF
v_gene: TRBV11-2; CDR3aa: CASSSPSGSEETQYF
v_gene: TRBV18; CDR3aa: CASSPQPTGVGTEAFF
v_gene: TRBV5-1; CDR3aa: CASSPGHKNTEAFF
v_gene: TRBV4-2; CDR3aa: CASSQTAVAGGYEQYF
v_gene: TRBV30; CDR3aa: CASGGEGPEAFF